The T cell receptor (beta chain) described here comes from a study of blood T cell repertoires in COVID-19. Study as a whole: T cells, B-cell-depleted T cells, or PBMCs supplied cDNA or gDNA.

As originally analysed: Counts of nucleated cells, estimated from reference gene primer amplification, were obtained. The repertoire was sequenced with immunoSEQ multiplex PCR; TCRdb's copy has only in-frame clones and lacks some. V, J and clone size derive from that table, while D and trimming were established from the DNA sequence. The sample yields some 200,000 clones, roughly 84% seen once. CDR1 is SGDLS and CDR2 is YYNGEE in the germline V gene. This CDR3 region has 15 residues. The V segment lost 4 bases and the J segment 7 bases; nucleotides outside the gene matches: 10. The V gene is TRBV9, the J gene TRBJ2-2; TRBD2 matches at 7 bases. The sample comprised peripheral blood. This TCR derives from a woman aged 60-70 years who had recovered from COVID-19. The DNA of the CDR3 is TGTGCCAGCAGCCCCCGGCTAGGCGGGGGCGGGGAGCTGTTTTTT. Its protein product is CASSPRLGGGGELFF.